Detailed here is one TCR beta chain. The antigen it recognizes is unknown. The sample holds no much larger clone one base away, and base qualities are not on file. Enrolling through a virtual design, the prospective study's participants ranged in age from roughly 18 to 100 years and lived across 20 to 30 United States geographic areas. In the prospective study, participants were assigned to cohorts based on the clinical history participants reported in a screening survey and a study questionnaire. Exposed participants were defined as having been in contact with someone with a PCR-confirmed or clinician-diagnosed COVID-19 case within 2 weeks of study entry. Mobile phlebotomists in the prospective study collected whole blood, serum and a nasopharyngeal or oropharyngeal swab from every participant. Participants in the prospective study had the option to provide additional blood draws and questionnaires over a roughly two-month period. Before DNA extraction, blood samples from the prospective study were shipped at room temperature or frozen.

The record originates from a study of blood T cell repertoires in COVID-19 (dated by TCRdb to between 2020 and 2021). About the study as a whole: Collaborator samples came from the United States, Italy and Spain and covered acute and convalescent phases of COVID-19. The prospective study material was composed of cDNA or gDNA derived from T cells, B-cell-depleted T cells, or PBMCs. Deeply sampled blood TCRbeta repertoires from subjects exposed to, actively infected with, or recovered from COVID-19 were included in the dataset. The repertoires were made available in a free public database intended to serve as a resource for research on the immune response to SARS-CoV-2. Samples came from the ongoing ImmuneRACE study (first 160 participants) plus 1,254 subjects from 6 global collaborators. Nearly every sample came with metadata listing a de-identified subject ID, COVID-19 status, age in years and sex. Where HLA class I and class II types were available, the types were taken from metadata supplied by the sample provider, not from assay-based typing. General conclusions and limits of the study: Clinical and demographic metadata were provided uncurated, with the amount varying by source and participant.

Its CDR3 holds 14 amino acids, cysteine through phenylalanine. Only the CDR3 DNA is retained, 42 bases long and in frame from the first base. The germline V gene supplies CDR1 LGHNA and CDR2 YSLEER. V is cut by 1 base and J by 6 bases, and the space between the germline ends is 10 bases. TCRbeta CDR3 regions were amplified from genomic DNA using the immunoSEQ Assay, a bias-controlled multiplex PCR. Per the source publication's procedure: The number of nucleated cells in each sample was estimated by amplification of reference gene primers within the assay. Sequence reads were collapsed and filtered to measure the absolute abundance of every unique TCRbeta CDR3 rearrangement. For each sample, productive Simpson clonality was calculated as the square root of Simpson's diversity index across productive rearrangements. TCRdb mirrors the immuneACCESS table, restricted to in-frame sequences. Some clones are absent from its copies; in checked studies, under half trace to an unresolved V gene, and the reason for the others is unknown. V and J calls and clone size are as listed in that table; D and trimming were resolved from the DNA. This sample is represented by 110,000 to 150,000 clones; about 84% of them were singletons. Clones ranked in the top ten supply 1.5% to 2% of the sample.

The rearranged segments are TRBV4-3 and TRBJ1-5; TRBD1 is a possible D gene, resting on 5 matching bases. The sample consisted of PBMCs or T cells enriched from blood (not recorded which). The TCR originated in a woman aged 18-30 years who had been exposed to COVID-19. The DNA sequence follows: TGCGCCAGCAGCCAAGGGGGCGCAGGTCAGCCCCAGCATTTT. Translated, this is CASSQGGAGQPQHF.